These T cell receptor beta chains were read from a single sample in a study of blood T cell repertoires in COVID-19. Profiled with immunoSEQ multiplex PCR; TCRdb holds only in-frame clones, not every one. The data show about 430,000 clones, 80% to 90% seen once. The sequenced material came from PBMCs or T cells enriched from blood (not recorded which). Receptor source: a young man who had recovered from COVID-19. Both conserved end residues are part of each CDR3. The D gene is left open where the match is weak. Only some rows state a clone size, as once, few, many or a class for expanded clones.

j_call clone_size d_call v_call cdr3_aa cdr3_nt
TRBJ2-7 - TRBD1 TRBV28 CASNFYPYRGKAYEQYF TGTGCCAGCAACTTTTACCCCTACAGGGGTAAGGCCTACGAGCAGTACTTC
TRBJ1-5 - - TRBV6-1 CASSEDRPQHF TGTGCCAGCAGTGAAGATAGGCCCCAGCATTTT
TRBJ2-2 - - TRBV19 CASSVGTGELFF TGTGCCAGTAGTGTCGGGACCGGGGAGCTGTTTTTT
TRBJ1-5 - - TRBV28 CASSLFVLQDSQSARHF TGTGCCAGCAGTTTATTTGTCCTTCAGGATTCTCAATCAGCCCGGCATTTT
TRBJ2-2 - TRBD2 TRBV30 CASWGGERAGELFF TGTGCCTCCTGGGGGGGAGAAAGAGCCGGGGAGCTGTTTTTT
TRBJ2-5 - - TRBV15 CATSRSPPGQETQYF TGTGCCACCAGCAGGTCCCCCCCGGGACAAGAGACCCAGTACTTC
TRBJ2-1 - TRBD1 TRBV10-3 CAISDYQGAINEQFF TGTGCCATCAGTGATTACCAGGGGGCTATCAATGAGCAGTTCTTC
TRBJ2-7 - - TRBV6-2/TRBV6-3 CASSRPGLGYEQYF TGTGCCAGCAGTCGACCGGGGTTGGGCTACGAGCAGTACTTC
TRBJ1-5 - - TRBV28 CASREGGGDQPQHF TGTGCCAGCAGAGAAGGAGGGGGGGATCAGCCCCAGCATTTT
TRBJ2-2 once TRBD2 TRBV5-1 CASSLNLGTSGVTGELFF TGCGCCAGCAGCCTAAACCTTGGGACTAGCGGAGTGACCGGGGAGCTGTTTTTT
TRBJ2-2 - TRBD1 TRBV5-1 CASSRDRVTGELFF TGCGCCAGCAGCCGGGACAGGGTCACCGGGGAGCTGTTTTTT
TRBJ1-5 once - TRBV11-2 CASSRSLGAGQPQHF TGTGCCAGCAGCCGATCGTTAGGGGCAGGGCAGCCCCAGCATTTT
TRBJ1-2 - TRBD1 TRBV6-4 CASSSGQGLGGYTF TGTGCCAGCAGTTCGGGACAGGGACTCGGTGGCTACACCTTC